The 9 T cell receptor beta chains in this list originate from one sample, sequenced in a study of blood T cells in healthy people across ages. For the second PCR, which ran for about 6 to 11 cycles, a sample-barcoded 5' primer and a J-beta primer mix were used. TCRdb reanalysed the 5' RACE reads using MiXCR and keeps one entry per CDR3 protein. The sample lists approximately 1.5 million distinct CDR3 sequences; approximately 42% were seen once. The specimen was blood. The source of these receptors is a woman aged 18-30 years in good health.

V gene TRBV12-3 or TRBV12-4 combines with J gene TRBJ2-1, with D perhaps being TRBD1 or TRBD2 (5 bases each). There are 13 residues in the CDR3. The V end lost 8 bases, the J end lost 7 bases, and 15 bases lay between the germline ends. DNA of the CDR3: TGTGCCAGCCCGGGACCGACCATTAATGAGCAGTTCTTC. The encoded protein is CASPGPTINEQFF.

The J gene is TRBJ1-5, the V gene TRBV4-1; 9 bases are a match to TRBD1. Looked up from germline, CDR1 is MGHRA and CDR2 is YSYEKL. This CDR3 comprises 16 residues. The V gene end was trimmed by 3 bases and the J gene end by 4 bases; junction bases not matched to a gene: 7. The CDR3 spells CASSQWLGQGNQPQHF. Here the CDR3 DNA reads TGCGCCAGCAGCCAGTGGCTGGGACAGGGAAATCAGCCCCAGCATTTT.

This sequence joins TRBV20-1 and TRBJ2-3, with 7 bases identical to TRBD2. CDR3 length equals 16 residues. J gave up 2 bases and V 2 bases, and 10 bases lay outside the gene matches. Germline V gene data show CDR1 as DFQATT and CDR2 as SNEGSKA (reference sequence). CDR3 sequence: CSARIGGIEITDTQYF. The CDR3 DNA reads as TGCAGTGCTAGAATCGGGGGGATTGAAATCACAGATACGCAGTATTTT.

About this clonotype itself: The junction does not match germline at one end; this may be a read error. This chain links TRBV20-1 with TRBJ1-6; possible D gene TRBD1, 6 bases. Germline lookup yields CDR1 DFQATT and CDR2 SNEGSKA (reference sequence). The CDR3 contains 13 residues. CDR3 DNA: TGCAGGGCTAGTGCCGACAGGCTAACACCCCTCCACTTT. Its protein is CRASADRLTPLHF.

The DNA for the CDR3 is TGTGCCAGCAGCCCCGGACGGGCTAATGAAAAACTGTTTTTT. It encodes CASSPGRANEKLFF. The chain links TRBV11-1 to TRBJ1-4; D is ambiguous. The CDR3 has 14 residues. Germline V gene data show CDR1 as SGHAT and CDR2 as FQDESV (reference sequence). V was cut by 5 bases and J by 3 bases, with 10 bases left in between.

The J gene is TRBJ2-7, the V gene TRBV29-1; D remains unclear. CDR3 length: 11 residues. V lost 6 bases and J lost 2, with 8 bases in between. CDR1 is SQVTM, CDR2 ANQGSEA, per germline. The CDR3 protein is CSVATTYEQYF. DNA for the CDR3: TGCAGCGTCGCTACCACCTACGAGCAGTACTTC.

This sequence joins TRBV3-1 and TRBJ2-1; TRBD2 aligns across 12 bases. The CDR3 has 17 residues. The germline gives CDR1 LGHDT, CDR2 YNNKEL (reference sequence). Germline trimming cut 1 base from V and 9 bases from J; bases unmatched to any gene: 10. The CDR3 region has the DNA TGTGCCAGCAGCCAAGGGACTAGCGGGGCGTATAACGCTGAGCAGTTCTTC. Amino acids: CASSQGTSGAYNAEQFF.

This clonotype was seen just once. The chain has TRBV6-5 and TRBJ1-3; D is perhaps TRBD1 (5 bases). Germline V gives CDR1 MNHEY, CDR2 SVGAGI. The CDR3 is 15 residues long. V was trimmed by 4 bases and J by 0 bases, leaving 10 bases between them. The CDR3: CASSLSGYSGNTIYF. CDR3 bases: TGTGCCAGCAGTTTGTCAGGGTACTCTGGAAACACCATATATTTT.

The chain recombines TRBV2 with TRBJ1-1; D possibly corresponds to TRBD1 (6 bases). V was pared by 1 base and J by 1 base, with 7 bases between. Germline lookup yields CDR1 SNHLY and CDR2 FYNNEI. This CDR3 spans 14 amino acids. CDR3 DNA: TGTGCCAGCAGTGAAGGGGGACAGAACACTGAAGCTTTCTTT. Residues: CASSEGGQNTEAFF.